One and the same sample provided the 23 T cell receptor beta chains below, sequenced in a study of T cell repertoires in cytomegalovirus infection. TCRdb re-analysed the reads in MiXCR, keeping a single row per CDR3 protein. There are about 770,000 distinct CDR3 sequences in the sample; about 29% occur only once, and about an eighth lies in the top ten. No antigen has been assigned to these receptors. The material sequenced was cultured CD8+ T cells from PBMCs, taken from culture after CMV antigen stimulation. The receptors were sampled from a human donor in good health (CMV status not recorded). Some clones in this sample may be carry-over from other donors' samples.

This sequence joins TRBV5-4 and TRBJ2-3; D could derive from TRBD1 or TRBD2 (5 bases each). There are 18 residues in the CDR3. Trimming pared 5 bases from V and 4 bases from J, leaving 26 bases between. CDR1 is SGHNT, CDR2 YYREEE, per germline (reference sequence). CDR3 in DNA: TGTGCCAGCAGTGGGTTTAACCAGACAGCGTGGGGGTCAGATACGCAGTATTTT. Residues: CASSGFNQTAWGSDTQYF.

The CDR3 sequence: CASSFKGQANTGELFF. Written as DNA, the CDR3 is TGTGCCAGCAGCTTTAAGGGCCAGGCGAACACCGGGGAGCTGTTTTTT. The chain employs TRBV7-9 and TRBJ2-2; the D is unclear. V lost 3 bases and J lost 0, with 11 bases in between. In germline, CDR1 is SEHNR, CDR2 FQNEAQ (reference sequence). This CDR3 is 16 amino acids long.

CDR3 coding DNA: TGTGTCAGCAGCTTTGGGGCGGTTGAAGCTTTCTTT. Amino acids: CVSSFGAVEAFF. J is TRBJ1-1 and V is TRBV5-3; perhaps TRBD1 as D (5 bases). TRBV5-3 is known as an ORF, though its function is uncertain. The CDR3 runs to 12 residues.

This clonotype was detected many times. The V call is TRBV7-3, the J call TRBJ1-1; D may be TRBD1 (6 bases). The V end was cut by 4 bases, the J end by 4 bases, with 16 bases between. The CDR3 runs 15 residues. Germline V gene data show CDR1 as SGHTA and CDR2 as FQGTGA. The chain's CDR3 is CASSSTGLLLTEAFF. DNA of the CDR3: TGTGCCAGCAGCTCGACAGGCCTCCTCCTCACTGAAGCTTTCTTT.

In its sample, this clonotype was seen many times. This rearrangement joins TRBV7-9 to TRBJ1-1; D gene unclear. V gave up 8 bases and J gave up 1 base, with 14 bases separating them. Germline CDR1 SEHNR, CDR2 FQNEAQ (reference sequence). The CDR3 spans 14 residues. CDR3 sequence: CASLKVAGNTEAFF. CDR3 DNA sequence: TGTGCCAGCCTCAAGGTGGCTGGGAACACTGAAGCTTTCTTT.

This clonotype was detected a few times. This chain links TRBV25-1 with TRBJ2-3; no firm D call. Trimming took 2 bases from V and 2 from J, leaving 5 bases between them. Germline CDR1 MGHDK, CDR2 SYGVNS. The CDR3 totals 13 residues. The CDR3 spells CASSEVLTDTQYF. CDR3 coding DNA: TGTGCCAGCAGTGAAGTACTCACAGATACGCAGTATTTT.

Regarding this clonotype: This may stem from a read error, because a much larger clone lies one nucleotide away. This chain links TRBV7-2 with TRBJ1-6, with D unresolved. Germline CDR1 reads SGHTA; CDR2 reads FQGNSA. V lost 7 bases and J lost 13, with 23 bases in between. This CDR3 has 15 residues. CDR3 sequence: CASNHDRGDIFPLHF. CDR3 DNA sequence: TGTGCCAGCAACCACGATCGGGGTGACATCTTCCCCCTCCACTTT. The variable domain in full, completed from reference TRBV7-2 and TRBJ1-6, reads GAGVSQSPSNKVTEKGKDVELRCDPISGHTALYWYRQSLGQGLEFLIYFQGNSAPDKSGLPSDRFSAERTGGSVSTLTIQRTQQEDSAVYLCASNHDRGDIFPLHFGNGTRLTVT.

This chain connects TRBV4-1 to TRBJ1-1, with 8 nucleotides matching TRBD1. The CDR3 runs to 17 residues. Germline V gene lookup returns CDR1 MGHRA and CDR2 YSYEKL. V was pared by 6 bases and J by 6 bases, with 18 bases of the junction left unmatched. The CDR3 sequence: CASRPRPSGQEDPEAFF. CDR3 nucleotides: TGCGCCAGCAGACCTCGCCCCTCGGGACAGGAGGACCCTGAAGCTTTCTTT.

This clonotype has ten or more counts. The genes are TRBV7-2 and TRBJ1-2; D uncertain. This CDR3 spans 13 amino acids. V was cut by 4 bases and J by 6 bases, with 12 bases left in between. Per the germline V gene, CDR1 is SGHTA and CDR2 is FQGNSA. The CDR3 spells CASSWLGGDGYTF. The CDR3 nucleotides are TGTGCCAGCAGCTGGCTAGGCGGGGATGGCTACACCTTC. Full variable domain (missing parts from reference TRBV7-2 and TRBJ1-2): GAGVSQSPSNKVTEKGKDVELRCDPISGHTALYWYRQSLGQGLEFLIYFQGNSAPDKSGLPSDRFSAERTGGSVSTLTIQRTQQEDSAVYLCASSWLGGDGYTFGSGTRLTVV.

This rearrangement joins TRBV28 to TRBJ2-7, with 9 nucleotides matching TRBD1. Trimming took 5 bases from V and 3 from J; bases not matched to a gene: 8. The CDR3 extends over 15 amino acids. Germline V lookup: CDR1 MDHEN, CDR2 SYDVKM. CDR3 region: CASSSPRDRVYEQYV. The CDR3 region has the DNA TGTGCCAGCAGTAGCCCCAGGGACAGGGTCTACGAGCAGTACGTC.

The V and J genes are TRBV10-3 and TRBJ2-5, with D unresolved. The CDR3 has 13 amino acids. Trimming removed 2 bases from V and 0 bases from J, with 4 bases in between. Germline V gene sequence: CDR1 ENHRY, CDR2 SYGVKD. The CDR3 sequence: CAISEVNQETQYF. The CDR3 coding sequence is TGTGCCATCAGTGAGGTCAACCAAGAGACCCAGTACTTC.

This clonotype was seen once. The junction departs from the called germline gene at one end, perhaps through a read error. The chain carries TRBV6-5 and TRBJ2-1, with a tentative D call TRBD2 (5 bases). This CDR3 has 11 residues. Germline V gene data show CDR1 as MNHEY and CDR2 as SVGAGI. The CDR3 is CAIEGSNKQFF. DNA for the CDR3: TGTGCCATAGAGGGTTCCAATAAGCAGTTCTTC.

This chain links TRBV6-1 with TRBJ2-1; D might be TRBD1 (5 bases). Germline values: CDR1 MNHNS, CDR2 SASEGT. This CDR3 has 17 amino acids. Trimming pared 2 bases from V and 7 bases from J, leaving 21 bases between. CDR3 in DNA: TGTGCCAGCAGTGAAATTGGGTATCGAAGGGGTGAGAATGAGCAGTTCTTC. Translation: CASSEIGYRRGENEQFF.

The chain employs TRBV15 and TRBJ2-2, with D possibly TRBD2 on 7 matching bases. The germline CDR1 and CDR2 sequences are LNHNV and YYDKDF (reference sequence). V was trimmed by 0 bases and J by 6 bases, leaving 14 bases between them. This CDR3 comprises 16 residues. This CDR3 is CATSRDIGGEAGELFF. The DNA of the CDR3 is TGTGCCACCAGCAGAGATATAGGGGGGGAAGCCGGGGAGCTGTTTTTT.

There are a few counts of this clonotype. V and J are TRBV14 and TRBJ2-2; D possibly corresponds to TRBD2 (5 bases). Germline lookup yields CDR1 SGHDN and CDR2 FVKESK. This CDR3 region has 14 residues. Between the trimmed V and J ends, which lost 4 bases and 4 bases, there was a span of 10 bases. CDR3 amino acids: CASSPHGGTGELFF. The CDR3, as DNA: TGTGCCAGCAGCCCCCATGGAGGCACCGGGGAGCTGTTTTTT.

This clonotype has only one observation. V gene TRBV7-3 combines with J gene TRBJ2-3; tentative D call: TRBD2 (6 bases). With 3 bases removed from V and 3 bases from J, the gap between germline ends came to 7 bases. CDR3 length: 13 residues. Germline CDR1 reads SGHTA; CDR2 reads FQGTGA. CDR3 DNA sequence: TGTGCCAGCAGCTTTCTAGCGACAGATACGCAGTATTTT. Protein product: CASSFLATDTQYF.

This sequence joins TRBV3-1 and TRBJ2-5, with D possibly matching TRBD2 (6 bases). The ends were cut back, 3 bases at V and 6 bases at J, with 20 bases in the middle. This CDR3 region has 16 residues. Germline V gene lookup returns CDR1 LGHDT and CDR2 YNNKEL (reference sequence). CDR3 nucleotide sequence: TGTGCCAGCAGCCATTATAGGGCGGAGGGCGTGAAGACCCAGTACTTC. Translating it yields CASSHYRAEGVKTQYF.

The chain links TRBV7-8 to TRBJ2-1; D is unclear. Germline loops: CDR1 SGHVS, CDR2 FQNEAQ. The CDR3 has 16 amino acids. Trimming removed 3 bases at V and 0 bases at J, with 12 bases between. The CDR3 spells CASSFFGKSSYNEQFF. The CDR3 DNA reads as TGTGCCAGCAGCTTTTTTGGAAAGAGCTCCTACAATGAGCAGTTCTTC.

The CDR3 DNA sequence: TGTGCCAGCAGCCAAGAGGCAAGCCCCAATCAGCCCCAGCATTTT. As protein: CASSQEASPNQPQHF. The rearrangement uses TRBV3-1 and TRBJ1-5; D gene uncertain. The V end lost 0 bases, the J end lost 3 bases, and 9 bases lay between the germline ends. Germline CDR1 is LGHDT and CDR2 is YNNKEL (reference sequence). This CDR3 is built from 15 residues.

V gene TRBV6-6 combines with J gene TRBJ1-2, with TRBD1 identical over 9 bases. V lost 3 bases to trimming and J lost 5 bases; unmatched junction nucleotides: 7. Germline V gene lookup returns CDR1 MNHNY and CDR2 SVGAGI (reference sequence). This CDR3 comprises 15 residues. CDR3 in amino acids: CASSYSTGGRYGYTF. In nucleotides, the CDR3 is TGTGCCAGCAGTTATAGCACAGGGGGCAGGTATGGCTACACCTTC.

A note on this clonotype: A much larger clone is a single base away; this may be a read error. The chain combines TRBV7-6 with TRBJ2-5; D is unresolved. Germline V gene sequence: CDR1 SGHVS, CDR2 FNYEAQ. The CDR3 runs to 13 residues. In nucleotides, the CDR3 is TGTGCCAACAGCTCACCGTTGCTGGAGACCCAGTACTTC. As protein: CANSSPLLETQYF.

The chain carries TRBV29-1 and TRBJ2-1, with D possibly matching TRBD1 (6 bases). V shed 8 bases and J shed 9 bases, with 20 bases lying between them. The CDR3 has 13 residues. Germline values: CDR1 SQVTM, CDR2 ANQGSEA. CDR3 sequence reads: CSSRVDRSIEQFF. CDR3 nucleotide sequence: TGCAGCTCCCGGGTCGACAGGTCGATTGAGCAGTTCTTC.

The chain uses TRBV12-3 or TRBV12-4 and TRBJ2-3; unclear D gene. The length of the CDR3 is 14 residues. V lost 7 bases and J lost 2, with 13 bases in between. The CDR3 DNA sequence: TGTGCCAGCATCAGAGGTCGGCTCACAGATACGCAGTATTTT. Translation: CASIRGRLTDTQYF.